This TCR beta chain was sequenced in a study of cytomegalovirus exposure and HLA in healthy donors. About the research overall: Of around 410 genotyped donors, 81% grouped in the Caucasian-associated ancestry cluster.

Notes on the study in general: The study reported that TCR beta sequences accurately predicted HLA-A and HLA-B alleles in most subjects.

The PCR ran on 60 Vbeta and 13 Jbeta primers. Here immunoSEQ multiplex PCR was the method, and the copy in TCRdb shows in-frame clones only, minus some. Of roughly 160,000 clones listed, about two thirds are singletons. With respect to this clone: Its antigen is not identified.

This CDR3 has 14 amino acids. Germline V gene lookup returns CDR1 SEHNR and CDR2 FQNEAQ (reference sequence). V lost 5 bases and J lost 5, with 15 bases in between. The V call is TRBV7-9, the J call TRBJ1-1, with D unresolved. The sequencing sample was made of PBMCs. The receptor comes from a woman in her 30s in good health and CMV-seronegative. CDR3 in amino acids: CASSAGLPRTEAFF. The CDR3 DNA reads as TGTGCCAGCAGCGCCGGACTCCCGAGAACTGAAGCTTTCTTT.